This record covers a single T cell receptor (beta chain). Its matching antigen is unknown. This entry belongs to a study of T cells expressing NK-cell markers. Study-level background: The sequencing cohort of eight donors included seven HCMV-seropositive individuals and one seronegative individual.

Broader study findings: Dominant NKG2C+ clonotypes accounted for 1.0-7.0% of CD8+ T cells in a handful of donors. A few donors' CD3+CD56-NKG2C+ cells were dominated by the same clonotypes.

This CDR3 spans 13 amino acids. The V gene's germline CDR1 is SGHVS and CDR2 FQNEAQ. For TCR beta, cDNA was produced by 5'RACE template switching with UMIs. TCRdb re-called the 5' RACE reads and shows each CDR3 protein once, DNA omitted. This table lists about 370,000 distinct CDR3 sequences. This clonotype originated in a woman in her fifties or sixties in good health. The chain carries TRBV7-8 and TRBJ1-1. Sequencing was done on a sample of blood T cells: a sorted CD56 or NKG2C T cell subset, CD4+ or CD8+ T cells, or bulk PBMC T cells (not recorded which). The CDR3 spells CASSFGENTEAFF.